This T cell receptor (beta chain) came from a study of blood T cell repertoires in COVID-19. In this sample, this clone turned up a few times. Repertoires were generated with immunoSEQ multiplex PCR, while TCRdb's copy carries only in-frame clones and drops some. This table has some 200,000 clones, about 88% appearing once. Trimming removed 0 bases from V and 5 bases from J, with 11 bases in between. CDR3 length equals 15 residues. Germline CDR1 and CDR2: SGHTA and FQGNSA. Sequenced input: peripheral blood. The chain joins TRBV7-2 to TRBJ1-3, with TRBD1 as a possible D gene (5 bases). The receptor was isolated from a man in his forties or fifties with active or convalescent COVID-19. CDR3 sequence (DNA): TGTGCCAGCAGCTTAGCGACGGGGGTACGAAACACCATATATTTT. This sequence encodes CASSLATGVRNTIYF.